Detailed here is one TCR beta chain. No antigen is known for it. This specimen comes from a study of shared clonotypes between healthy human individuals. Study-wide results and caveats: Naive CD4 clonotype sharing across a handful of donors was roughly 5%.

CD45RO-negative, CCR7-positively selected cells formed the naive CD8 fraction, excluding terminally differentiated effector memory CD45RA+ cells. The sorted-subset replicate PCRs were given around 200 ng DNA, which is about 30,000 T cell genomes. Generated by immunoSEQ multiplex PCR, the TCRdb table keeps only in-frame clones and is missing some. The sample yields 550,000 to 600,000 clones, roughly 98% seen once. What was sequenced was naive CD8+ T cells sorted from blood. The TCR was taken from a man aged 25 to 40 in good health.

CDR3 sequence (DNA): TGTGCCAGCAGGCACACCGGGACTCGGGGCAATGAGCAGTTCTTC. This codes for CASRHTGTRGNEQFF. J is TRBJ2-1 and V is TRBV11-2, with a possible D match to TRBD2 (6 bases). Germline V gene data show CDR1 as SGHAT and CDR2 as FQNNGV. The CDR3 extends over 15 amino acids. The germline V and J ends were trimmed by 6 bases and 6 bases, with 18 bases remaining between them.